Listed below are T cell receptor beta chains from one sample, sequenced in a study of blood T cell repertoires in COVID-19. The repertoire was sequenced with immunoSEQ multiplex PCR; TCRdb's copy has only in-frame clones and lacks some. The repertoire has approximately 88,000 clones, around 80% of them found once; the top ten carry roughly 8.6%. Sequenced material: peripheral blood. The receptors were sampled from a man over 45 who had recovered from COVID-19. CDR3s leave out the opening cysteine and the closing phenylalanine or tryptophan. Each record gives: J gene, V gene, D gene, CDR3 protein. The D gene is left open where the match is weak.

J gene: TRBJ2-7; V gene: TRBV7-2; D gene: TRBD1; CDR3 protein: ASSSGQKDYEQY
J gene: TRBJ2-4; V gene: TRBV11-2; D gene: TRBD2; CDR3 protein: ASSRLADTTIGIQY
J gene: TRBJ1-1; V gene: TRBV6-2/TRBV6-3; D gene: .; CDR3 protein: ASSQTGPYTEAF
J gene: TRBJ2-7; V gene: TRBV5-1; D gene: TRBD2; CDR3 protein: ASSLEGLAKYEQY
J gene: TRBJ2-3; V gene: TRBV11-2; D gene: .; CDR3 protein: ASSPTSKTKPTKADTQY
J gene: TRBJ2-5; V gene: TRBV7-3; D gene: TRBD1; CDR3 protein: ASSMDRVGQETQY
J gene: TRBJ2-7; V gene: TRBV5-1; D gene: TRBD1; CDR3 protein: ASSDGTGIAYEQY
J gene: TRBJ1-2; V gene: TRBV20-1; D gene: .; CDR3 protein: SARTSYDYT
J gene: TRBJ2-1; V gene: TRBV7-2; D gene: TRBD2; CDR3 protein: ASSLSGTKNGNEQF
J gene: TRBJ2-5; V gene: TRBV10-3; D gene: .; CDR3 protein: AISERTAGETQY
J gene: TRBJ2-1; V gene: TRBV11-1; D gene: .; CDR3 protein: ASSPPREFANEQF
J gene: TRBJ2-7; V gene: TRBV10-2; D gene: TRBD1; CDR3 protein: ASSAYRTSTGALYEQY
J gene: TRBJ1-1; V gene: TRBV4-1; D gene: .; CDR3 protein: ASSQYRDTEAF
J gene: TRBJ2-1; V gene: TRBV19; D gene: .; CDR3 protein: ASSFGGIGNEQF
J gene: TRBJ1-5; V gene: TRBV28; D gene: .; CDR3 protein: ASSFGSHGNQPQH
J gene: TRBJ2-7; V gene: TRBV3-1/TRBV3-2; D gene: .; CDR3 protein: ASSQGVVSYEQY
J gene: TRBJ1-1; V gene: TRBV20-1; D gene: .; CDR3 protein: SASKEGGEAEAF
J gene: TRBJ2-6; V gene: TRBV2; D gene: .; CDR3 protein: AGRTSRTSGANVLT
J gene: TRBJ1-5; V gene: TRBV7-8; D gene: .; CDR3 protein: ASSLRGSEGPQH
J gene: TRBJ1-2; V gene: TRBV3-1/TRBV3-2; D gene: .; CDR3 protein: ASSHETGYYGYT
J gene: TRBJ2-1; V gene: TRBV19; D gene: TRBD2; CDR3 protein: ASSIVSLAGGHEQF
J gene: TRBJ1-2; V gene: TRBV7-2; D gene: TRBD1; CDR3 protein: ASSAGQAYIA
J gene: TRBJ2-1; V gene: TRBV7-2; D gene: TRBD2; CDR3 protein: ASKLYSSGRVGEQF
J gene: TRBJ2-3; V gene: TRBV25-1; D gene: .; CDR3 protein: ASSPILGTDTQY
J gene: TRBJ2-5; V gene: TRBV12-3/TRBV12-4; D gene: .; CDR3 protein: ATGGRGSETQY
J gene: TRBJ1-2; V gene: TRBV6-2/TRBV6-3; D gene: TRBD1; CDR3 protein: ASSRTGAGKYGYT
J gene: TRBJ2-3; V gene: TRBV7-9; D gene: TRBD1; CDR3 protein: ASSSDRAVDTQY
J gene: TRBJ2-7; V gene: TRBV3-1/TRBV3-2; D gene: TRBD2; CDR3 protein: ASSPNGASGSMI
J gene: TRBJ1-4; V gene: TRBV28; D gene: TRBD1; CDR3 protein: ASSSSTGGLEKLF
J gene: TRBJ1-2; V gene: TRBV5-4; D gene: TRBD1; CDR3 protein: ASSLAGGVYGYT
J gene: TRBJ2-3; V gene: TRBV5-1; D gene: TRBD1; CDR3 protein: ASAAQGVDTQY
J gene: TRBJ2-7; V gene: TRBV6-5; D gene: .; CDR3 protein: ASSLTGRSYEQY
J gene: TRBJ2-7; V gene: TRBV29-1; D gene: .; CDR3 protein: SVEASYEQY
J gene: TRBJ2-7; V gene: TRBV5-1; D gene: .; CDR3 protein: ASSSGIRGYEQY
J gene: TRBJ2-2; V gene: TRBV5-1; D gene: .; CDR3 protein: ASSLSQGMGELF
J gene: TRBJ2-1; V gene: TRBV3-1/TRBV3-2; D gene: TRBD2; CDR3 protein: ASSQSGSGNEQF
J gene: TRBJ1-1; V gene: TRBV11-3; D gene: .; CDR3 protein: ASSLTAGATEAF
J gene: TRBJ1-2; V gene: TRBV5-4; D gene: TRBD1; CDR3 protein: ASSIPGQGVLGYT
J gene: TRBJ2-1; V gene: TRBV5-7; D gene: TRBD2; CDR3 protein: ASSLITSGTWGQF
J gene: TRBJ2-4; V gene: TRBV13; D gene: TRBD1; CDR3 protein: ASSFRDSLNIQY
J gene: TRBJ2-1; V gene: TRBV9; D gene: TRBD1; CDR3 protein: ASSKVRGQGADEQF
J gene: TRBJ2-1; V gene: TRBV7-2; D gene: .; CDR3 protein: ASSFRGSAGSMNEQF
J gene: TRBJ1-2; V gene: TRBV28; D gene: .; CDR3 protein: ASTGSALYGYT
J gene: TRBJ2-1; V gene: TRBV5-1; D gene: TRBD1; CDR3 protein: AARGLGDEQF
J gene: TRBJ2-7; V gene: TRBV19; D gene: TRBD1; CDR3 protein: ASSTIQGAPYEQY
J gene: TRBJ1-5; V gene: TRBV6-1; D gene: .; CDR3 protein: ASSEARGAAQPQH
J gene: TRBJ1-2; V gene: TRBV3-1/TRBV3-2; D gene: .; CDR3 protein: ASSQVVIGAAGYT
J gene: TRBJ2-1; V gene: TRBV7-2; D gene: TRBD2; CDR3 protein: ASSPLRTSGSYNEQF